This TCR beta chain was obtained from a study of early T cells in non-severe SARS-CoV-2 infection. Study context: Investigators sequenced bulk RNA drawn from unsorted whole blood, and chains remained unpaired. Study-level findings and limits: The VDJdb matching leaned toward anti-spike CD8 responses and overlooked private and CD4 specificities.

As regards this clonotype: Antigen unknown.

Individual cDNA molecules received unique molecular identifiers. TCRdb re-called the 5' RACE reads through MiXCR, storing one row per CDR3 protein. The data show about 77,000 distinct CDR3 sequences, about 17% seen once. Unmatched junction bases numbered 11, after V lost 0 bases and J lost 3 bases. Germline CDR1 SGHTS, CDR2 YDEGEE. The CDR3 runs to 19 residues. Sequencing was done on a sample of whole blood. The rearrangement uses TRBV5-8 and TRBJ2-1; TRBD2 aligns across 11 bases. The sequence was collected from an adult who was a healthcare worker with PCR-confirmed SARS-CoV-2 infection or an uninfected control (not recorded which). CDR3 nucleotides: TGTGCCAGCAGCTTGGTCGGTCTAGCGGGAGGCAATTACTACAATGAGCAGTTCTTC. This translates into CASSLVGLAGGNYYNEQFF.